This TCR beta chain is from a study of T cell responses to AZD1222 COVID-19 vaccine. The repertoire was sequenced with immunoSEQ multiplex PCR; TCRdb's copy has only in-frame clones and lacks some. The sample has fewer than 200,000 clones, roughly 94% seen once; the top ten hold 1.5% to 2%. This CDR3 region has 14 residues. In germline, CDR1 is SGDLS, CDR2 YYNGEE. The V segment lost 4 bases and the J segment 4 bases; nucleotides outside the gene matches: 3. J is TRBJ1-4 and V is TRBV9; 8 nucleotides line up with TRBD1. The starting material was peripheral blood, obtained 28 days after the second AZD1222 dose. The clonotype comes from an adult who received the AZD1222 COVID-19 vaccine. CDR3 sequence: CASSRQGNNEKLFF. DNA of the CDR3: TGTGCCAGCAGCCGACAGGGGAATAATGAAAAACTGTTTTTT.